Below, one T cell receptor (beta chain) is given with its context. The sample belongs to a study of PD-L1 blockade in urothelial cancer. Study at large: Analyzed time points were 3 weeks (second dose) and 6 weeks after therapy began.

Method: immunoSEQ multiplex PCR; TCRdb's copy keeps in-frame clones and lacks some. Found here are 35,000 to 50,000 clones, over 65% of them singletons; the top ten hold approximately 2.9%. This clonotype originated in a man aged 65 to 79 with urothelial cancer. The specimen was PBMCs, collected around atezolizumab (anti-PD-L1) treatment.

The CDR3 DNA is TGTGCCAGCAGTTTTGGGACTGAGTACTACGAGCAGTACTTC. This codes for CASSFGTEYYEQYF. The chain combines TRBV6-6 with TRBJ2-7; D perhaps matches TRBD2 (6 bases). The germline CDR1 and CDR2 sequences are MNHNY and SVGAGI (reference sequence). Deletions cut 4 bases from V and 3 bases from J, with 13 bases between. The CDR3 covers 14 residues.